This TCR beta chain originates from a study of T-cell reconstitution after alpha-beta-depleted transplantation in children (dated by TCRdb to about 2016). In terms of the full investigation: The study quantitatively tracked T-cell immune reconstitution after TCRalphabeta/CD19-depleted allogeneic hematopoietic cell transplantation in children using TCR repertoire profiling. General conclusions and limits of the study: In some patients, the high TCRbeta diversity seen at day 60 was put down to recipient T cells and intrathymic progenitors that had survived conditioning. Apparently early alphabetaT-cell count recovery about two months after transplant reportedly relied on only several hundred rapidly expanded clones derived from non-depleted graft cells. Hyperexpanded clone frequencies declined over subsequent months; after one year, T-cell counts and TCRbeta diversity were mostly attributed to newly produced T cells.

CDR1 and CDR2 are drawn from the germline V gene: SGHRS, YFSETQ. Spanning cysteine to phenylalanine, the CDR3 consists of 17 amino acids. Only CDR3 DNA remains: 51 bases, in frame from the first base. V is clipped by 4 bases and J by 4 bases, and the sequence between their germline boundaries is 20 bases long. This clonotype has ten or more counts. Its specific antigen is unknown. Nothing much larger sits one base from this clone, and base qualities are not available. Library preparation used PCR. TCRdb records Illumina HiSeq 2500 as the sequencer. TCR library preparation used molecular barcoding, with unique molecular identifiers applied to normalize quantification of the TCRbeta repertoire. TCRdb itself trimmed the public reads at Q25 with fastp, ran MiXCR and retained productive beta chains. For every CDR3 protein sequence, its rows merge into one entry that carries the most common genes and DNA. In this sample the table shows more than 400,000 distinct CDR3 sequences, 43% of which occur a single time. 25% to 30% of the sample comes from the top ten.

The intended sense of this specimen's treatment or condition label: allogeneic hematopoietic cell transplantation with graft depleted of TCRalphabeta T cells and CD19 B cells. The children who served as transplant recipients had been given grafts of TCRalphabeta/CD19-depleted allogeneic hematopoietic cells. The chain is made from TRBV5-1 and TRBJ2-2; the D gene is possibly TRBD1 or TRBD2, each agreeing over 6 bases. This clonotype originated in a girl aged 2 to 10 with aplastic anemia, due to receive a stem cell transplant. The sample was PBMCs, taken before TCRalphabeta/CD19-depleted stem cell transplant. CDR3 sequence: CASSPRGGGGGTGELFF. The nucleotide sequence is TGCGCCAGCAGCCCCCGTGGGGGCGGAGGGGGCACCGGGGAGCTGTTTTTT.